Following are 9 T cell receptor beta chains from one sample sequenced in a study of blood T cell repertoires in COVID-19 (dated by TCRdb to about 2020). To prepare the library, the immunoSEQ multiplex PCR assay was applied. Imported from immuneACCESS, the table was reduced by TCRdb to in-frame sequences with V and J called. These copies leave out some clones; in studies compared against another copy, an unresolved V gene accounts for under half, and the cause of the remainder is not known. The sample records around 300,000 clones, 88% of which are singletons. 2.5% to 3.5% of the sample comes from the top ten. Sample: PBMCs or T cells enriched from blood (not recorded which). These receptors all stem from a woman aged 45-60 years who had recovered from COVID-19.

The chain is built from TRBV28 and TRBJ2-7; TRBD1 agrees at 8 bases. With 6 bases clipped from V and 3 bases from J, the junction kept 7 bases outside the gene matches. The CDR3 is 14 residues long. Germline CDR1 MDHEN, CDR2 SYDVKM. The CDR3 bases are TGTGCCAGCAGAAGGACAGGGCCCCTCTACGAGCAGTACTTC. Translation gives CASRRTGPLYEQYF. The full variable domain, its missing parts supplied by reference TRBV28 and TRBJ2-7, is DVKVTQSSRYLVKRTGEKVFLECVQDMDHENMFWYRQDPGLGLRLIYFSYDVKMKEKGDIPEGYSVSREKKERFSLILESASTNQTSMYLCASRRTGPLYEQYFGPGTRLTVT.

This clone turned up a few times. The CDR3 DNA reads as TGTGCCAGCTCACCAATACAGGGTGAAGCTTTCTTT. Protein sequence: CASSPIQGEAFF. This chain joins TRBV18 and TRBJ1-1, with D possibly being TRBD1 (6 bases). The CDR3 has 12 amino acids. CDR1 is KGHSH, CDR2 LQKENI, per germline. Trimming left V 2 bases short and J 7 bases short, with 8 bases between.

V and J are TRBV24-1 and TRBJ2-1; 11 nucleotides line up with TRBD2. Losses at the gene ends were 4 bases for V and 10 bases for J; bases not matched to a gene: 11. Germline assignment: CDR1 KGHDR and CDR2 SFDVKD. The CDR3 covers 16 residues. This chain's CDR3 is CATSDRLAGGPSEQFF. CDR3 nucleotide sequence: TGTGCCACCAGTGACCGTTTAGCGGGAGGGCCGTCCGAGCAGTTCTTC.

The table lists this clone with a few counts. The chain recombines TRBV7-2 with TRBJ1-3; D remains unclear. CDR1 is SGHTA, CDR2 FQGNSA, per germline. The germline V and J ends were trimmed by 1 base and 0 bases, with 10 bases remaining between them. CDR3 length: 16 residues. The CDR3 DNA reads TGTGCCAGCAGCTTAGTATCTCCCAGCTCTGGAAACACCATATATTTT. Amino acids: CASSLVSPSSGNTIYF.

The chain combines TRBV3-1 (or the pseudogene TRBV3-2) with TRBJ1-3; TRBD1 aligns across 9 bases. The germline V gene has CDR1 LGHDT and CDR2 YNNKEL (reference sequence). This CDR3 has 16 residues. The V gene end was trimmed by 4 bases and the J gene end by 1 base; junction bases not matched to a gene: 5. The CDR3 DNA reads as TGTGCCAGCAGCCGAGGAGGACAGGGGTCTGGAAACACCATATATTTT. Translating it yields CASSRGGQGSGNTIYF.

The chain couples TRBV6-2 or TRBV6-3 to TRBJ2-7; weak D call: TRBD2 (6 bases). The CDR3 covers 12 residues. CDR1 MNHEY and CDR2 SVGEGT come from the germline V gene. V lost 6 bases to trimming and J lost 4 bases, with 10 bases between them. The CDR3 here is CASSGSFYEQYF. The CDR3 nucleotides are TGTGCCAGCAGCGGGAGTTTTTACGAGCAGTACTTC.

This clone was observed once. The rearrangement links TRBV6-1 to TRBJ1-2; D is uncertain. V lost 1 base and J 7 bases, leaving 16 bases between the germline ends. The CDR3 length is 15 residues. Germline V gene sequence: CDR1 MNHNS, CDR2 SASEGT. CDR3 coding DNA: TGTGCCAGCAGTGAAGATCCTAGACCGGTGCCTGGCTACACCTTC. This codes for CASSEDPRPVPGYTF.

This chain uses TRBV5-1 with TRBJ2-2; TRBD1 is a possible D gene (5 bases). Deletions cut 0 bases from V and 1 base from J, with 7 bases between. This CDR3 contains 15 residues. Germline V gene data show CDR1 as SGHRS and CDR2 as YFSETQ. In DNA form, the CDR3 reads TGCGCCAGCAGCTTGGTTACAGGGAACACCGGGGAGCTGTTTTTT. The encoded protein is CASSLVTGNTGELFF.

The chain has TRBV6-2 or TRBV6-3 and TRBJ2-3; TRBD2 aligns across 11 bases. CDR3 size: 17 residues. The trim removed 0 bases at V and 0 bases at J, leaving 2 bases unmatched. The V gene's germline CDR1 is MNHEY and CDR2 SVGEGT. CDR3 nucleotides: TGTGCCAGCAGTTACTCGACTAGCGGGACTAGCACAGATACGCAGTATTTT. This gives the protein CASSYSTSGTSTDTQYF.